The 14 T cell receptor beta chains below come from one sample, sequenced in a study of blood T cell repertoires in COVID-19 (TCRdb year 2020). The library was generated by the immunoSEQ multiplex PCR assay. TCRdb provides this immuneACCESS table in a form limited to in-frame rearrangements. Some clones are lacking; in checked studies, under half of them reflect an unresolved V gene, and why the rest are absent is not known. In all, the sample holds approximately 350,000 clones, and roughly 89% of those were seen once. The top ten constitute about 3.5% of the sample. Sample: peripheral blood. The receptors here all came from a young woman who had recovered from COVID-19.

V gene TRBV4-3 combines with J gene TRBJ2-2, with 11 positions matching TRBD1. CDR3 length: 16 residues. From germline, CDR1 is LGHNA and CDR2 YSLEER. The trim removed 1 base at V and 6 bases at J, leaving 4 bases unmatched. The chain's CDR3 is CASSQAGQGVPGELFF. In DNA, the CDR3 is TGCGCCAGCAGCCAAGCGGGACAGGGGGTTCCCGGGGAGCTGTTTTTT.

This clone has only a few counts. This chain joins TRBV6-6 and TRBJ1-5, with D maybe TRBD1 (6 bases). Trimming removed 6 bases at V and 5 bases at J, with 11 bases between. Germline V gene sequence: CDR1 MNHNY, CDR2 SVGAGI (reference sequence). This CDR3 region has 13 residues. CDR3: CASSGQQDQPQHF. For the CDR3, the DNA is TGTGCCAGCAGCGGACAGCAGGATCAGCCCCAGCATTTT.

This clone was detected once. Here the CDR3 reads CACLHLRTGGGYTF. For the CDR3, the DNA is TGTGCCTGCCTCCACCTCAGGACCGGGGGTGGCTACACCTTC. The rearrangement links TRBV30 to TRBJ1-2, with D perhaps matching TRBD1 (5 bases). The CDR3 spans 14 residues. Germline lookup yields CDR1 GTSNPN and CDR2 SVGIG (reference sequence). V lost 6 bases to trimming and J lost 7 bases, with 21 bases between them.

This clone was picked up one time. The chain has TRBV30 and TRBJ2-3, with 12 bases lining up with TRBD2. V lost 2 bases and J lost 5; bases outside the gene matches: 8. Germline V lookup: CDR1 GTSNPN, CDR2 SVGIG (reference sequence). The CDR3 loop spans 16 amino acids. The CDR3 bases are TGTGCCTGGAGTAGGCTAGCGGGAGGGCCCGGAGATACGCAGTATTTT. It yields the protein CAWSRLAGGPGDTQYF. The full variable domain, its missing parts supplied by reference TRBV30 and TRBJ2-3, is SQTIHQWPATLVQPVGSPLSLECTVEGTSNPNLYWYRQAAGRGLQLLFYSVGIGQISSEVPQNLSASRPQDRQFILSSKKLLLSDSGFYLCAWSRLAGGPGDTQYFGPGTRLTVL.

The CDR3: CASSPNYYEQFF. For the CDR3, the DNA is TGTGCCAGCAGCCCTAACTATTATGAGCAGTTCTTC. The chain has TRBV7-2 and TRBJ2-1; D is undetermined. The V and J ends lost 5 bases and 8 bases respectively, with 10 bases between them. This CDR3 comprises 12 residues. Germline V gene data show CDR1 as SGHTA and CDR2 as FQGNSA.

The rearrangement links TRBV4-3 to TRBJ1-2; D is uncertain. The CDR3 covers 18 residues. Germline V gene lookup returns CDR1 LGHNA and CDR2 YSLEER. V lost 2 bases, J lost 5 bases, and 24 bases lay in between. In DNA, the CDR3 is TGCGCCAGCAGCCAAAGTTCCCTCCCGGGAGCCCCCCCATATGGCTACACCTTC. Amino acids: CASSQSSLPGAPPYGYTF.

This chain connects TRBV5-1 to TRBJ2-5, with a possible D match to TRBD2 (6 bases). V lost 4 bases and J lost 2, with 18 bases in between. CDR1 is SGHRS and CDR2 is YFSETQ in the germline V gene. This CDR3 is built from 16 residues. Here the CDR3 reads CASSQPAGRSQETQYF. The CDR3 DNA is TGCGCCAGCAGCCAACCCGCCGGGAGAAGTCAAGAGACCCAGTACTTC.

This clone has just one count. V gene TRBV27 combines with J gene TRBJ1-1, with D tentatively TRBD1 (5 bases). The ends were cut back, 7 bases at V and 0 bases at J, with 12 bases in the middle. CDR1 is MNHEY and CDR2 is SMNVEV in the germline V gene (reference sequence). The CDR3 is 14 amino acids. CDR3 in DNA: TGTGCCAGCACCCACGGGGGGATGAACACTGAAGCTTTCTTT. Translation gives CASTHGGMNTEAFF.

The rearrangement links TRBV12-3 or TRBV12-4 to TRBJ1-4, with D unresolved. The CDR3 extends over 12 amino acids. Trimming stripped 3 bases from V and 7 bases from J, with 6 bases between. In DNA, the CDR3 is TGTGCCAGCAGTTTCGCGGGTGAAAAACTGTTTTTT. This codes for CASSFAGEKLFF.

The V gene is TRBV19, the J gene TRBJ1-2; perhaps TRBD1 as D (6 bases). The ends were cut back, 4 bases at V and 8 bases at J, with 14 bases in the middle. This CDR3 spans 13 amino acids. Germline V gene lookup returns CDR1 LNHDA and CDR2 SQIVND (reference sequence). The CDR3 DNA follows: TGTGCCAGTAGTAGGTTTCGGGGGGCGGGCTACACCTTC. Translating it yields CASSRFRGAGYTF. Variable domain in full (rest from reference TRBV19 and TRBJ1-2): DGGITQSPKYLFRKEGQNVTLSCEQNLNHDAMYWYRQDPGQGLRLIYYSQIVNDFQKGDIAEGYSVSREKKESFPLTVTSAQKNPTAFYLCASSRFRGAGYTFGSGTRLTVV.

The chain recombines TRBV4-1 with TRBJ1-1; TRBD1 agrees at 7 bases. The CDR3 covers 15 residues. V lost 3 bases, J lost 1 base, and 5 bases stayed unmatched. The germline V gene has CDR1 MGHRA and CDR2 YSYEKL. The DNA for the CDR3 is TGCGCCAGCAGCCACCGACAGGGCGGGAACACTGAAGCTTTCTTT. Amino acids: CASSHRQGGNTEAFF.

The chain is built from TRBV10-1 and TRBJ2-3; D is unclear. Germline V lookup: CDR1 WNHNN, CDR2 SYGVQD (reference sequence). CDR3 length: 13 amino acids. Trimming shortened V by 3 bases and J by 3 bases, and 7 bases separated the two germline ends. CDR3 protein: CASSDDGTDTQYF. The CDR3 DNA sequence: TGCGCCAGCAGTGATGACGGGACAGATACGCAGTATTTT.

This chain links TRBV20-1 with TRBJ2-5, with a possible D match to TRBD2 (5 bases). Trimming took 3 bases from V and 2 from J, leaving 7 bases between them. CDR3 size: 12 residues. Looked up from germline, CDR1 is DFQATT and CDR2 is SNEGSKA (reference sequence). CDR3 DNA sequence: TGCAGTGCTAGTCGACTACAAGAGACCCAGTACTTC. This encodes CSASRLQETQYF.

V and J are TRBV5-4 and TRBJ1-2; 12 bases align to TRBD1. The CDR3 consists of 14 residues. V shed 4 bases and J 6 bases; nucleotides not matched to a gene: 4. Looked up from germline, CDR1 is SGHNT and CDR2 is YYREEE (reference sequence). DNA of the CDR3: TGTGCCAGCAGCGCCGGGACAGGGGGCCATGGCTACACCTTC. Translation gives CASSAGTGGHGYTF.